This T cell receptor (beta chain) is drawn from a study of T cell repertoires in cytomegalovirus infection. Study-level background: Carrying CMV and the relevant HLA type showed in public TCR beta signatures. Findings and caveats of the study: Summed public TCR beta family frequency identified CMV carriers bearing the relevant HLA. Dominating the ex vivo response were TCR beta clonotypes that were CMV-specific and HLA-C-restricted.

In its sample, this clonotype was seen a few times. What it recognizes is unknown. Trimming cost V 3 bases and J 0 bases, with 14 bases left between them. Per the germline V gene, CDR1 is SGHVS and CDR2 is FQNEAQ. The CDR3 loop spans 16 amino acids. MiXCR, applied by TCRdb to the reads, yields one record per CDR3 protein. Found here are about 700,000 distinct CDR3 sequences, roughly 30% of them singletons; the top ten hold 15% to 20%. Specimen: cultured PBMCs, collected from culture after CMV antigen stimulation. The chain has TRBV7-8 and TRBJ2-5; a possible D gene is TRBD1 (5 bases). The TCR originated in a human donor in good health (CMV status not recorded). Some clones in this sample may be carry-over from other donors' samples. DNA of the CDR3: TGTGCCAGCAGCTTTGACAGAGAAGAGTACCAAGAGACCCAGTACTTC. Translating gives CASSFDREEYQETQYF.